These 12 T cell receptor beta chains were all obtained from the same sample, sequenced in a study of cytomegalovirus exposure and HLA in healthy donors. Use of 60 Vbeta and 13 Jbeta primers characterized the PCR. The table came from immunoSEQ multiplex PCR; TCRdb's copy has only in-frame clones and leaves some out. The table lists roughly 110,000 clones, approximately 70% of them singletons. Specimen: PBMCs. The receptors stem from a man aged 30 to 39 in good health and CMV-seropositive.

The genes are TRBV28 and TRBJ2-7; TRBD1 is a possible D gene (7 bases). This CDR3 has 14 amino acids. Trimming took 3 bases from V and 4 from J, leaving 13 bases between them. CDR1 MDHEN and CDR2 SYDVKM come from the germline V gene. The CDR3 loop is CASSLEGAFYEQYV. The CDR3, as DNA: TGTGCCAGCAGTTTGGAGGGGGCCTTTTACGAGCAGTACGTC.

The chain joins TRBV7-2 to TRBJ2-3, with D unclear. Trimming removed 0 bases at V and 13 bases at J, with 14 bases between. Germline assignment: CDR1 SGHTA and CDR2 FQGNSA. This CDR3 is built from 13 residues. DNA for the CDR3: TGTGCCAGCAGCTTAGCGTCAGCGAGGTGGAAGTATTTT. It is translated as CASSLASARWKYF.

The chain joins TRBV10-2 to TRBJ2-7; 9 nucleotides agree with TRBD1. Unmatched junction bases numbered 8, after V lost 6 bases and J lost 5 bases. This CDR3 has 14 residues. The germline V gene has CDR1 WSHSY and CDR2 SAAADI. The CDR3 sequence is CASSPGTGMNEQYF. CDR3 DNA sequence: TGCGCCAGCAGCCCCGGGACAGGGATGAACGAGCAGTACTTC.

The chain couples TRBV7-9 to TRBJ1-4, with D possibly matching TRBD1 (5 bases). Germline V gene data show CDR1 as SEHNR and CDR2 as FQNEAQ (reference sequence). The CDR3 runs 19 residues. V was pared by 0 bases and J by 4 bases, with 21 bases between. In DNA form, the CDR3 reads TGTGCCAGCAGCTTAGCCCCCCTGGTGGCAGGGTGGAATAATGAAAAACTGTTTTTT. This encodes CASSLAPLVAGWNNEKLFF.

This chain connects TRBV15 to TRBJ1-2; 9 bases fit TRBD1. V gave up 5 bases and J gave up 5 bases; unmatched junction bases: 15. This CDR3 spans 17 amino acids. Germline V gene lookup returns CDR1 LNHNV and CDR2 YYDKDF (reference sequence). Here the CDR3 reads CATSPGSGTGSLYGYTF. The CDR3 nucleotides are TGTGCCACCAGCCCAGGGAGCGGGACAGGGTCTCTTTATGGCTACACCTTC.

CDR3 protein: CASSGRLAGGPTHEQFF. The CDR3 bases are TGTGCCAGCAGCGGAAGACTAGCGGGAGGGCCAACGCATGAGCAGTTCTTC. This sequence joins TRBV7-9 and TRBJ2-1, with TRBD2 matching 14 bases. Trimming removed 5 bases from V and 8 bases from J; junction bases left unmatched: 11. The CDR3 extends over 17 amino acids. The germline gives CDR1 SEHNR, CDR2 FQNEAQ (reference sequence).

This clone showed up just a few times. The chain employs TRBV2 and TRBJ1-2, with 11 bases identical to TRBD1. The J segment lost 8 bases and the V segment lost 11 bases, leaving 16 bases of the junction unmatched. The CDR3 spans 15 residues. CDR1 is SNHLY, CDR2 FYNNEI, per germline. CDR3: CARFSPDRGPEGYTF. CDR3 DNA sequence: TGTGCCCGCTTCTCCCCGGACAGGGGGCCTGAAGGCTACACCTTC.

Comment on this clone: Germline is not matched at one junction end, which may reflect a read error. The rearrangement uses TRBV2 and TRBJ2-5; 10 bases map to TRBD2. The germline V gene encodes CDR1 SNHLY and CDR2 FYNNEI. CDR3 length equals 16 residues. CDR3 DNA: TGTGCCAGCAGTGAACGACTAGCGGGTTACCAGGAGACCCAGTACTTC. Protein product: CASSERLAGYQETQYF.

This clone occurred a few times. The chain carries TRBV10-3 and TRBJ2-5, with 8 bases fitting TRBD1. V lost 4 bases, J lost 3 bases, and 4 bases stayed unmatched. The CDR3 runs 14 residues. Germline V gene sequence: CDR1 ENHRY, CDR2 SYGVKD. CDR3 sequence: CAISGTGRKETQYF. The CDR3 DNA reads TGTGCCATCAGTGGGACAGGGCGAAAAGAGACCCAGTACTTC.

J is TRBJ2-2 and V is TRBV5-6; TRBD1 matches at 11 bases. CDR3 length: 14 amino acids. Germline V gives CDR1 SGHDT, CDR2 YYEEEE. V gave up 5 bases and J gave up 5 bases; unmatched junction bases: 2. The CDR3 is CASRGDRGTGELFF. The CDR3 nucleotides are TGTGCCAGCAGGGGGGACAGGGGGACCGGGGAGCTGTTTTTT.

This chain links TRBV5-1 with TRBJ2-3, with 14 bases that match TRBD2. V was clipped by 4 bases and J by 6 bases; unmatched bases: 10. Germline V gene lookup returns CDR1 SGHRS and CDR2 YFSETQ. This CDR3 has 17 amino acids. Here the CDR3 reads CASSPGGLAGGLDTQYF. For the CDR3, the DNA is TGCGCCAGCAGCCCGGGAGGACTAGCGGGAGGTTTGGATACGCAGTATTTT.

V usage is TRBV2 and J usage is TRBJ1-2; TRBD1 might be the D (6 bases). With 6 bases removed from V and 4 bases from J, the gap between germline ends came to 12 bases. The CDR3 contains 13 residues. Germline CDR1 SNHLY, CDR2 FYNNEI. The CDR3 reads CASREQGGYGYTF. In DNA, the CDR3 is TGTGCCAGCAGAGAACAGGGTGGCTATGGCTACACCTTC.